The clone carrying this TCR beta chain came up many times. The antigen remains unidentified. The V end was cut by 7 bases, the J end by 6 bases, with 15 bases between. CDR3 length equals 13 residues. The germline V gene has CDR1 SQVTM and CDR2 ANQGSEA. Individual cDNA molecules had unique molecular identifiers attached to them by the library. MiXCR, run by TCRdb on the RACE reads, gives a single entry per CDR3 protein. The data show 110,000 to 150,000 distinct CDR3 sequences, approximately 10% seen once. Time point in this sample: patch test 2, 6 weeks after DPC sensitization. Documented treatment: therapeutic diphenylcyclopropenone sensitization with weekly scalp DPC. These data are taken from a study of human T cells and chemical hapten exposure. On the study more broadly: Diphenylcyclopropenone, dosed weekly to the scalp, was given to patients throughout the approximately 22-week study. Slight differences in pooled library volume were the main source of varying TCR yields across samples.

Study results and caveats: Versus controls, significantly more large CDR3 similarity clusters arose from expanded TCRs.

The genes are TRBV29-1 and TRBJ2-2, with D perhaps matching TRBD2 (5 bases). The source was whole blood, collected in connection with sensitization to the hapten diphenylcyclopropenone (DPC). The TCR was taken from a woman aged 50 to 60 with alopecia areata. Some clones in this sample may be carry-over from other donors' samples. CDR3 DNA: TGCAGCGCTGGACTCGGACCCGCCGGGGAGCTGTTTTTT. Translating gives CSAGLGPAGELFF.